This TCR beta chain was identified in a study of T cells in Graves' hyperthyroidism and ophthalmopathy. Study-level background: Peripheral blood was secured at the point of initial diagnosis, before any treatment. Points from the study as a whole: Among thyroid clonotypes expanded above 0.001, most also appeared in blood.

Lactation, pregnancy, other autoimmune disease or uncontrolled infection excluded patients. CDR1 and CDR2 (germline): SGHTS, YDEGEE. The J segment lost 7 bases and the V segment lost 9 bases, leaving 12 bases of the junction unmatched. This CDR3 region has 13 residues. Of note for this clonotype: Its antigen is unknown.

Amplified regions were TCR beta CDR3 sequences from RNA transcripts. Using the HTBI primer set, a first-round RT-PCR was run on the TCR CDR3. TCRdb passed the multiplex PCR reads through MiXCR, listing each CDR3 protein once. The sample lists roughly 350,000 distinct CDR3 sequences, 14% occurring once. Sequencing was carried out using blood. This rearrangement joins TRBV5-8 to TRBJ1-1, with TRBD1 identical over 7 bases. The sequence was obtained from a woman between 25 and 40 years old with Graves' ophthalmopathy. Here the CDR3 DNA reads TGTGCCATACAGGGGACAAAGCCTAGTGAAGCTTTCTTT. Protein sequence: CAIQGTKPSEAFF. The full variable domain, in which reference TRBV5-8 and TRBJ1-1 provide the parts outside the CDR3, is EAGVTQSPTHLIKTRGQQATLRCSPISGHTSVYWYQQALGLGLQFLLWYDEGEERNRGNFPPRFSGRQFPNYSSELNVNALELEDSALYLCAIQGTKPSEAFFGQGTRLTVV.